The 8 T cell receptor beta chains below all came from one sample that was sequenced in a study of CD8 T cells in ankylosing spondylitis. Study results and limitations: A TCR beta motif made of 7 to 9 highly homologous variants seemed typical of ankylosing spondylitis blood.

TCRdb reprocessed the 5' RACE reads with MiXCR, giving one entry per CDR3 protein. The repertoire includes hundreds of thousands of distinct CDR3 sequences, over 15% of them detected once, and approximately 0.97% sits in the top ten. Antigen specificity for these receptors is unknown. The sample comprised blood, either unsorted or a sorted T cell fraction (not recorded which). Receptors originate from a male donor with ankylosing spondylitis.

This clonotype has at least ten counts. The chain is built from TRBV9 and TRBJ2-2; D unclear. This CDR3 is 14 amino acids long. The ends were cut back, 0 bases at V and 4 bases at J, with 7 bases in the middle. CDR1 and CDR2 from the germline V gene are SGDLS and YYNGEE. The CDR3 DNA reads as TGTGCCAGCAGCGTAGTGTCGACCACCGGGGAGCTGTTTTTT. It codes for CASSVVSTTGELFF.

Only a few counts were recorded for this clonotype. The rearrangement links TRBV29-1 to TRBJ2-3; D is undetermined. Trimming took off 5 bases at V and 2 bases at J, with 8 bases between the two ends. Per the germline V gene, CDR1 is SQVTM and CDR2 is ANQGSEA. The CDR3 loop spans 12 amino acids. As DNA, the CDR3 is TGCAGCGTTATCCCCGACACAGATACGCAGTATTTT. Translated: CSVIPDTDTQYF.

CDR3 bases: TGTGCCAGCAGCTTATCCCCGGTAGGAACCAATGAGCAGTTCTTC. This codes for CASSLSPVGTNEQFF. This chain uses TRBV7-6 with TRBJ2-1; D remains ambiguous. The germline V and J ends were trimmed by 2 bases and 6 bases, with 14 bases remaining between them. The CDR3 runs to 15 residues. The germline CDR1 and CDR2 sequences are SGHVS and FNYEAQ.

This clonotype has at least ten counts. This chain links TRBV5-1 with TRBJ1-6; D is unresolved. V was cut by 1 base and J by 0 bases, with 8 bases left in between. The CDR3 is 16 residues long. The germline V gene encodes CDR1 SGHRS and CDR2 YFSETQ. The CDR3 is CASSLKAGSYNSPLHF. CDR3 sequence (DNA): TGCGCCAGCAGCTTGAAGGCGGGCTCCTATAATTCACCCCTCCACTTT.

The rearrangement uses TRBV12-3 or TRBV12-4 and TRBJ1-1; TRBD1 is a possible D gene (6 bases). This CDR3 is 12 amino acids long. CDR3 in amino acids: CTSKRGATEAFF. Here the CDR3 DNA reads TGTACGTCCAAACGGGGGGCGACTGAAGCTTTCTTT.

This clonotype has more than one count but fewer than ten. In nucleotides, the CDR3 is TGTGCCAGCAGTTACTCCTACAGAAACCAAGAGACCCAGTACTTC. Its translation: CASSYSYRNQETQYF. The chain is built from TRBV6-5 and TRBJ2-5; no clear D gene. V was cut by 0 bases and J by 0 bases, with 8 bases left in between. Germline V gene data show CDR1 as MNHEY and CDR2 as SVGAGI. The CDR3 is 15 residues long.

The chain links TRBV6-1 to TRBJ2-7, with 10 bases identical to TRBD2. Per the germline V gene, CDR1 is MNHNS and CDR2 is SASEGT. After removal of 6 bases from V and 0 bases from J, the junction contained 5 bases not matched to a gene. The CDR3 length is 15 residues. CDR3 DNA: TGTGCCAGCAGCCTCACTAGCGGGAACTCCTACGAGCAGTACTTC. Protein: CASSLTSGNSYEQYF.

This clonotype was picked up a small number of times. The J gene is TRBJ1-1, the V gene TRBV6-2 or TRBV6-3; the match to TRBD1 covers 7 bases. The CDR3 runs to 17 residues. CDR1 and CDR2 from the germline V gene are MNHEY and SVGEGT. J was trimmed by 0 bases and V by 5 bases; bases with no gene match: 12. CDR3 amino acids: CASSKGGVPLMNTEAFF. The CDR3 DNA reads TGTGCCAGCAGTAAAGGGGGCGTCCCCCTCATGAACACTGAAGCTTTCTTT.